These T cell receptor beta chains were read from a single sample in a study of breast tumors, draining lymph nodes, adjacent tissues. TCRdb reprocessed the multiplex PCR reads with MiXCR, giving one entry per CDR3 protein. Found here are some 130,000 distinct CDR3 sequences, roughly 20% of them singletons; the top ten hold roughly 2.2%. Source material: axillary lymph node tissue. These receptors all come from a female donor with breast cancer. Some clones in this sample may be carry-over from other donors' samples. Each CDR3 is given without its conserved first and last residue. Fields, in order: V gene, J gene, clone size, CDR3 protein. Clone size is stated in some rows and not others, as once, few, many or a class when expanded.

TRBV4-1	TRBJ1-1	few	ASNRDGLTEAF
TRBV6-5	TRBJ2-6	many	ASSSTAAGANVLT
TRBV11-1	TRBJ1-4	NA	ASNQGEKLF
TRBV4-2	TRBJ2-6	NA	ASNGGGSGANVLT
TRBV30	TRBJ1-4	many	AWSVRGEKLF
TRBV28	TRBJ2-4	NA	ASSLGGAKNIQY
TRBV27	TRBJ2-3	NA	ASSSGRLSTDTQY
TRBV10-2	TRBJ1-4	many	ATSLSTNEKLF
TRBV10-3	TRBJ2-7	NA	AISESTGVSSYEQY
TRBV30	TRBJ1-5	many	AWSGGTGDQPQH
TRBV4-2	TRBJ1-2	NA	ASSQGDRGFGGYT
TRBV20-1	TRBJ2-7	many	SANSAQSYEQY
TRBV5-6	TRBJ1-2	NA	ASGATWVDYGYT
TRBV28	TRBJ1-2	NA	ASSETGGLYGYT
TRBV28	TRBJ2-1	NA	ASNERRASSSYNEQF
TRBV10-1	TRBJ1-2	many	ASSEGGQGGYT
TRBV7-2	TRBJ2-2	NA	ASSLEGGALGVSGELF
TRBV7-9	TRBJ2-5	many	ASSRTSGTETQY
TRBV9	TRBJ1-2	many	ASSGTAGADGYT
TRBV6-5	TRBJ2-1	few	ASRALAGGPNEQF
TRBV20-1	TRBJ2-7	many	SANPGTRNMGEQY
TRBV28	TRBJ2-1	many	ASSPLRAGRYNEQF
TRBV28	TRBJ2-3	few	ASSTTGGGRAGY
TRBV7-6	TRBJ2-1	many	ASSPQVRNEQF
TRBV6-5	TRBJ2-3	many	ASSRRTTTDTQY
TRBV9	TRBJ1-6	many	ASSVGAGGYSPLH
TRBV30	TRBJ2-2	NA	AWRGAGGWTGELF